This TCR beta chain was sequenced for a study of Ad26.COV2.S vaccination and SARS-CoV-2 variants. This CDR3 is 17 amino acids long. V shed 5 bases, J shed 2 bases, and the junction held 7 bases outside the gene matches. CDR1 and CDR2 from the germline V gene are SGHTA and FQGTGA. Sequenced by immunoSEQ multiplex PCR; TCRdb stores in-frame clones only, minus some. The sample includes approximately 350,000 clones, roughly 87% seen only once; the top ten take roughly 3.2%. Treatment: some 19 received Ad26.COV2.S at low or high dose, single or two shots; a few received placebo; per-sample allocation not given. Sampling took place 63 days after the first vaccine or placebo injection.

The chain links TRBV7-3 to TRBJ2-2; 11 bases agree with TRBD2. This sample comprised peripheral blood, obtained in a trial of Ad26.COV2.S vaccine versus placebo. This receptor was obtained from a person between 18 and 65 years old who received the Ad26.COV2.S COVID-19 vaccine or a placebo. The CDR3 sequence: CASSPIGTSGNTGELFF. DNA for the CDR3: TGTGCCAGCAGCCCGATAGGGACTAGCGGTAACACCGGGGAGCTGTTTTTT.